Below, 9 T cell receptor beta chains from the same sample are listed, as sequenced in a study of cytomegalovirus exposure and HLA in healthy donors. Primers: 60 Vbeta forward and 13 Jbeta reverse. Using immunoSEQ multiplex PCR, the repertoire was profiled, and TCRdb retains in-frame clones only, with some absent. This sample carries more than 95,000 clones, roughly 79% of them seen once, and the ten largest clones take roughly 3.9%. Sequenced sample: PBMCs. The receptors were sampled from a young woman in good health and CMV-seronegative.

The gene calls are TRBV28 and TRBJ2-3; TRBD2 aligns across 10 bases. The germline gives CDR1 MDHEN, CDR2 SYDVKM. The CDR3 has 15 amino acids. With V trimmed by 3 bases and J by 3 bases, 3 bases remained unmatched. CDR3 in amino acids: CASSFAAGGTDTQYF. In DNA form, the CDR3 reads TGTGCCAGCAGTTTTGCAGCGGGAGGGACAGATACGCAGTATTTT.

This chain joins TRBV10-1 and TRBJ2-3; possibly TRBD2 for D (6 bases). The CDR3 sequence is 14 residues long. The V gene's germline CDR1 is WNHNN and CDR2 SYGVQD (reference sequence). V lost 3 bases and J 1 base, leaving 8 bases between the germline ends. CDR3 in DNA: TGCGCCAGCAGTGAAGAGCGGGGCACAGATACGCAGTATTTT. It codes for CASSEERGTDTQYF.

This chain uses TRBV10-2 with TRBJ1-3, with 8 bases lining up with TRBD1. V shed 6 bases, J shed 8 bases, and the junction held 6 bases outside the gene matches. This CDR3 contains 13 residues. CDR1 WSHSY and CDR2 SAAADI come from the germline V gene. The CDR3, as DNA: TGCGCCAGCAGGAGGACAGGGTCGGACACCATATATTTT. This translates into CASRRTGSDTIYF.

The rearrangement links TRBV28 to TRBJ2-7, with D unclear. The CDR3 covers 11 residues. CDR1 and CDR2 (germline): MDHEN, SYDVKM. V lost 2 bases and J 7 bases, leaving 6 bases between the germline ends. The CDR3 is CASSLQKEQYF. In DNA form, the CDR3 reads TGTGCCAGCAGTTTACAGAAGGAGCAGTACTTC.

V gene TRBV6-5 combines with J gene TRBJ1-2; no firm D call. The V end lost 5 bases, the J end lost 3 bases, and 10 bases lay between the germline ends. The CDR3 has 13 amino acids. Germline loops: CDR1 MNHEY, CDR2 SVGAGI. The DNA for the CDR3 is TGTGCCAGCAGTCCGACCGGGGACTATGGCTACACCTTC. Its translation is CASSPTGDYGYTF.

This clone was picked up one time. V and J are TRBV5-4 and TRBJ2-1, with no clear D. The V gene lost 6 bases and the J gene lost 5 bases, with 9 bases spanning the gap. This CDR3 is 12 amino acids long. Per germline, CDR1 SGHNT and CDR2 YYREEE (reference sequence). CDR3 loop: CASTRRDNEQFF. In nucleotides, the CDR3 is TGTGCCAGCACCCGCCGGGACAATGAGCAGTTCTTC.

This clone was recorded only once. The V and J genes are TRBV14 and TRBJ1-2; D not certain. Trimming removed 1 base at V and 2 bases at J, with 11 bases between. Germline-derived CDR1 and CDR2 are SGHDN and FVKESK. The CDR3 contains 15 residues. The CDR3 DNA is TGTGCCAGCAGCCAAGGAGGCGGCCTCAACTATGGCTACACCTTC. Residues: CASSQGGGLNYGYTF.

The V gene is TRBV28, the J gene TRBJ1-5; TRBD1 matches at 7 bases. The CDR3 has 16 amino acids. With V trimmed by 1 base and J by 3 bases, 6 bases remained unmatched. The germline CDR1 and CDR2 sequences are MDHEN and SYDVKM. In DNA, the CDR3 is TGTGCCAGCAGTTTATCTGGGACAGCTCCCAATCAGCCCCAGCATTTT. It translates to CASSLSGTAPNQPQHF.

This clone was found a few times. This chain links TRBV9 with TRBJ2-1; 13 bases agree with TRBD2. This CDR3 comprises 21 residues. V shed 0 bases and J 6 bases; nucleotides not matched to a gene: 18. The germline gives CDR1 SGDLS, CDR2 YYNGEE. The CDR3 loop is CASSVAGGGLAGRGWSNEQFF. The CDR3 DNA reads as TGTGCCAGCAGCGTAGCGGGGGGGGGACTAGCGGGGAGGGGGTGGAGCAATGAGCAGTTCTTC.